This T cell receptor (beta chain) appears in the sequencing data of a study of T-cell reconstitution after alpha-beta-depleted transplantation in children. With 8 bases clipped from V and 6 bases from J, the junction kept 11 bases outside the gene matches. The CDR3 length is 15 residues. The germline V gene encodes CDR1 ENHRY and CDR2 SYGVKD. This clonotype was observed at least ten times. Its cognate antigen is unknown. Study-wide findings and caveats: Where some patients showed high TCRbeta diversity at day 60, it came from recipient T cells and thymic progenitors that had survived. Reports say that about two months after transplant, the alpha-beta T cells came out of several hundred graft clones that had expanded. Newly produced T cells mostly provided counts and TCRbeta diversity after one year, as hyperexpanded clones declined.

Unique molecular identifiers were used to barcode this TCRbeta library. TCRdb passed the PCR reads through MiXCR, listing each CDR3 protein once. The sample has a few hundred thousand distinct CDR3 sequences, roughly a quarter seen once. The TCR sequence derives from a female patient between 2 and 10 years old who had a stem cell transplant for congenital amegakaryocytic thrombocytopenia, so the T cells may come from the graft donor. The chain is built from TRBV10-3 and TRBJ2-3; 10 nucleotides line up with TRBD2. This specimen was PBMCs, mostly from graft donor cells, taken 360 days after TCRalphabeta/CD19-depleted stem cell transplant. Here the CDR3 reads CAIGLAGVSGDTQYF. CDR3 nucleotide sequence: TGTGCCATCGGGCTAGCGGGGGTTTCGGGGGATACGCAGTATTTT.